Listed here are 26 T cell receptor beta chains from one sample, sequenced in a study of blood T cells in healthy people across ages. A second roughly 6 to 11 cycle PCR used barcoded and J-beta primers. MiXCR was run by TCRdb on the 5' RACE reads, yielding one entry per CDR3 protein. The sample records about 1.5 million distinct CDR3 sequences, roughly two fifths being singletons. Sequenced: blood. These receptors were collected from a woman aged 18-29 years in good health.

This clonotype has a handful of counts. The J gene is TRBJ2-3, the V gene TRBV11-2; maybe TRBD2 (6 bases). Germline V lookup: CDR1 SGHAT, CDR2 FQNNGV. Between the trimmed V and J ends, which lost 6 bases and 1 base, there was a span of 11 bases. There are 14 residues in the CDR3. CDR3 DNA sequence: TGTGCCAGCAGACTAGCAATACGCACAGATACGCAGTATTTT. Its translation is CASRLAIRTDTQYF. The whole variable domain, remainder taken from reference TRBV11-2 and TRBJ2-3, is EAGVAQSPRYKIIEKRQSVAFWCNPISGHATLYWYQQILGQGPKLLIQFQNNGVVDDSQLPKDRFSAERLKGVDSTLKIQPAKLEDSAVYLCASRLAIRTDTQYFGPGTRLTVL.

As regards this clonotype: One end of the junction varies from germline; a read error may be responsible. V gene TRBV7-2 combines with J gene TRBJ2-6, with D perhaps TRBD2 (5 bases). Germline assignment: CDR1 SGHTA and CDR2 FQGNSA. This CDR3 has 14 residues. CDR3 nucleotide sequence: TGTGCCAGCAACTTAGGAGGTGGGGCCAACGTCCTGACTTTC. The encoded protein is CASNLGGGANVLTF.

This clonotype came up many times. This chain connects TRBV7-9 to TRBJ2-5; no reliable D call. This CDR3 has 14 amino acids. V was trimmed by 1 base and J by 4 bases, leaving 10 bases between them. The germline gives CDR1 SEHNR, CDR2 FQNEAQ (reference sequence). The CDR3, as DNA: TGTGCCAGCAGCTTAGGTGGAGTAGGAGAGACCCAGTACTTC. It specifies CASSLGGVGETQYF.

This chain connects TRBV5-1 to TRBJ2-3, with a tentative D call TRBD1 (5 bases). V was cut by 5 bases and J by 4 bases, with 14 bases left in between. The CDR3 runs 14 residues. Germline CDR1 SGHRS, CDR2 YFSETQ. The CDR3: CASSPGPRPDTQYF. CDR3 coding DNA: TGCGCCAGCAGTCCAGGGCCGCGGCCAGATACGCAGTATTTT.

This clonotype was picked up one time. The J gene is TRBJ1-2, the V gene TRBV6-2 or TRBV6-3; D call uncertain. The germline V gene has CDR1 MNHEY and CDR2 SVGEGT. The CDR3 spans 14 residues. Trimming left V 2 bases short and J 4 bases short, with 11 bases between. The CDR3 region has the DNA TGTGCCAGCAGTTACGCGGAAACCTTCTATGGCTACACCTTC. Amino acids: CASSYAETFYGYTF.

The chain joins TRBV7-2 to TRBJ2-5; D not resolved. The J call may be wrong; the DNA end is better matched by TRBJ2-7. CDR1 is SGHTA, CDR2 FQGNSA, per germline. This CDR3 is built from 15 residues. The CDR3 DNA sequence: TGTGCCAGCAGCTTAGTGTCCCATCATTGCTACGAGCAGTACTTC. Its protein is CASSLVSHHCYEQYF.

V is TRBV11-2 and J is TRBJ2-7; 8 bases map to TRBD2. The J call may be in error: the DNA end matches TRBJ2-5 better. The germline V gene has CDR1 SGHAT and CDR2 FQNNGV. The CDR3 is 17 amino acids. CDR3 protein: CASSLRLGTRNRETQYF. CDR3 bases: TGTGCCAGCAGCTTAAGGCTAGGGACTAGAAATAGGGAGACCCAGTACTTC.

V usage is TRBV5-1 and J usage is TRBJ2-3, with a possible D match to TRBD2 (6 bases). In germline, CDR1 is SGHRS, CDR2 YFSETQ. There are 16 residues in the CDR3. V lost 4 bases to trimming and J lost 4 bases, with 19 bases between them. The CDR3 DNA sequence: TGCGCCAGCAGCCTAGATAAGCGGGCCCGAGCAGATACGCAGTATTTT. This sequence encodes CASSLDKRARADTQYF.

This clonotype was seen a few times. This rearrangement joins TRBV7-2 to TRBJ1-2, with 7 bases aligning to TRBD1. The CDR3 runs 16 residues. The junction had 15 bases not matched to a gene; V was cut back by 3 bases and J by 8 bases. Germline lookup yields CDR1 SGHTA and CDR2 FQGNSA. The CDR3 DNA follows: TGTGCCAGCAGCTTCCTGGTGGGACAGCAAACCGGAGGCTACACCTTC. It translates to CASSFLVGQQTGGYTF.

Ten or more counts support this clonotype. The chain has TRBV3-1 and TRBJ2-1; 10 bases match TRBD2. Germline V CDR1 and CDR2: LGHDT, YNNKEL (reference sequence). V lost 6 bases to trimming and J lost 0 bases; unmatched junction nucleotides: 2. The CDR3 is 15 amino acids. The CDR3 region is CASSQRGGSYNEQFF. In DNA form, the CDR3 reads TGTGCCAGCAGTCAGCGGGGGGGCTCCTACAATGAGCAGTTCTTC.

A note on this clonotype: A junction end diverges from the germline sequence, so it may reflect a read error. The gene calls are TRBV20-1 and TRBJ2-1, with D uncertain. The CDR3 covers 13 residues. In germline, CDR1 is DFQATT, CDR2 SNEGSKA (reference sequence). DNA of the CDR3: TGCAGTGAGGGCCCAAGCTCCTACAATGAGCGGTTCTTC. As protein: CSEGPSSYNERFF.

V is TRBV12-3 or TRBV12-4 and J is TRBJ1-2, with 9 positions matching TRBD1. CDR3 size: 15 residues. The trim removed 4 bases at V and 3 bases at J, leaving 6 bases unmatched. The CDR3 coding sequence is TGTGCCAGCAGTTCCTCGGACAGGGGCGACTATGGCTACACCTTC. Translated, it gives CASSSSDRGDYGYTF.

V gene TRBV14 combines with J gene TRBJ2-2; D is uncertain. The CDR3 is made up of 16 amino acids. Germline CDR1 SGHDN, CDR2 FVKESK. Deletions cut 5 bases from V and 0 bases from J, with 13 bases between. The CDR3 region has the DNA TGTGCCAGCAGCGGCCAGGCGTTCGCGAACACCGGGGAGCTGTTTTTT. Its translation is CASSGQAFANTGELFF.

The rearrangement links TRBV5-1 to TRBJ2-1; 7 nucleotides match TRBD2. The DNA end is more similar to TRBJ2-7, so the J call may be wrong. CDR3 length: 16 residues. Germline loops: CDR1 SGHRS, CDR2 YFSETQ. This CDR3 reads CASSFGEGFTYNEQYF. DNA for the CDR3: TGCGCCAGCAGCTTTGGGGAGGGGTTCACCTACAATGAGCAGTACTTC.

The chain employs TRBV3-1 and TRBJ2-7; a weak D match, TRBD2 (5 bases). The CDR3 is 15 residues long. V was cut by 1 base and J by 8 bases, with 18 bases left in between. Looked up from germline, CDR1 is LGHDT and CDR2 is YNNKEL (reference sequence). CDR3 amino acids: CASSQVGYGQRQQYF. CDR3 bases: TGTGCCAGCAGCCAAGTAGGTTATGGCCAGCGGCAGCAGTACTTC.

The genes are TRBV25-1 and TRBJ2-1; D is possibly TRBD1 (6 bases). There are 17 residues in the CDR3. V was cut by 1 base and J by 1 base, with 14 bases left in between. CDR1 MGHDK and CDR2 SYGVNS come from the germline V gene. The CDR3 nucleotides read TGTGCCAGCAGTGAATTAAGGGGGACGCAATCCTACAATGAGCAGTTCTTC. It encodes CASSELRGTQSYNEQFF.

The rearrangement uses TRBV21-1 and TRBJ2-7; the table's D gene call, TRBD2, was not cross checked with the DNA. TRBV21-1 is annotated as a pseudogene. The CDR3 loop spans 16 amino acids. CDR3 in amino acids: CASILPLAGFPYEQYF. The CDR3, as DNA: TGTGCCAGCATACTACCACTAGCGGGTTTCCCCTACGAGCAGTACTTC.

V gene TRBV19 combines with J gene TRBJ2-1, with D perhaps matching TRBD2 (5 bases). The end of the DNA fits TRBJ2-7 better, so the J call may be wrong. The CDR3 has 14 residues. Germline loops: CDR1 LNHDA, CDR2 SQIVND (reference sequence). The DNA for the CDR3 is TGTGCCAGTTGGACGGGGAGCTCCTACAATGAGCAGTACTTC. This sequence encodes CASWTGSSYNEQYF.

In the case of this clonotype: One junction end does not reproduce the germline sequence, and a read error may be involved. This chain joins TRBV12-3 or TRBV12-4 and TRBJ1-3, with D unresolved. The CDR3 extends over 13 amino acids. CDR3 DNA: TGTGTCAGCAGTTCCGGTTTTGGAAACACCGTATATTTT. Protein: CVSSSGFGNTVYF.

V is TRBV24-1 and J is TRBJ2-1; D remains ambiguous. The CDR3 runs 16 residues. The germline V gene has CDR1 KGHDR and CDR2 SFDVKD. V was clipped by 0 bases and J by 5 bases, with 13 bases between them. The CDR3 is CATSDLRLEGHNEQFF. CDR3 in DNA: TGTGCCACCAGTGATTTGCGACTTGAAGGGCACAATGAGCAGTTCTTC.

This clonotype has more than one count but fewer than ten. The chain recombines TRBV6-9 with TRBJ2-1; 14 bases are a match to TRBD2. The CDR3 consists of 14 residues. CDR1 and CDR2 from the germline V gene are MNHGY and SVAAGI. The V gene end was trimmed by 9 bases and the J gene end by 12 bases; junction bases not matched to a gene: 10. The CDR3 reads CARPGTSGSGWQFF. CDR3 bases: TGTGCCAGACCCGGGACTAGCGGGAGTGGTTGGCAGTTCTTC.

The chain employs TRBV27 and TRBJ1-1; D perhaps matches TRBD1 (5 bases). The CDR3 sequence is 15 residues long. The germline V gene encodes CDR1 MNHEY and CDR2 SMNVEV (reference sequence). The V gene lost 4 bases and the J gene lost 2 bases, with 14 bases spanning the gap. DNA of the CDR3: TGTGCCAGCAGTTCATGGGGCGGGTTCAACACTGAAGCTTTCTTT. Translated: CASSSWGGFNTEAFF.

This clonotype was detected only a few times. This chain connects TRBV28 to TRBJ2-5, with 7 bases fitting TRBD1. Per the germline V gene, CDR1 is MDHEN and CDR2 is SYDVKM. The CDR3 sequence is 14 residues long. The ends lost 6 bases at V and 2 bases at J; junction bases unmatched: 6. CDR3 nucleotide sequence: TGTGCCAGCAGCACCACGGGACAGCAAGAGACCCAGTACTTC. This translates into CASSTTGQQETQYF.

V usage is TRBV7-2 and J usage is TRBJ1-2, with D possibly TRBD1 on 5 matching bases. Germline CDR1 and CDR2: SGHTA and FQGNSA. CDR3 length: 14 amino acids. V gave up 4 bases and J gave up 3 bases, with 12 bases separating them. CDR3 sequence: CASSSGRADYGYTF. As DNA, the CDR3 is TGTGCCAGCAGCTCGGGACGGGCCGACTATGGCTACACCTTC.

This clonotype was detected ten times or more. V is TRBV14 and J is TRBJ2-3; 12 bases agree with TRBD2. CDR3 length: 18 residues. V lost 4 bases to trimming and J lost 2 bases; unmatched junction nucleotides: 10. Looked up from germline, CDR1 is SGHDN and CDR2 is FVKESK. The CDR3 sequence: CASSPRTSGTWVTDTQYF. In DNA form, the CDR3 reads TGTGCCAGCAGCCCACGGACTAGCGGGACCTGGGTCACAGATACGCAGTATTTT.

Only a few counts were recorded for this clonotype. The V gene is TRBV7-2, the J gene TRBJ2-7; D gene uncertain. The closer fit of TRBJ2-5 to the DNA end suggests the J call may be wrong. From germline, CDR1 is SGHTA and CDR2 FQGNSA. The CDR3 is 13 residues long. CDR3 DNA: TGTGCCAGCAGCCAGACAAGGTTACAGACCCAGTACTTC. It encodes CASSQTRLQTQYF.